A single sample gave rise to the 20 T cell receptor beta chains below, sequenced in a study of T-cell reconstitution after alpha-beta-depleted transplantation in children. Preparation of the TCRbeta library was carried out with unique molecular identifiers. TCRdb ran MiXCR on the PCR reads and lists one entry per CDR3 protein. The table shows just over 950,000 distinct CDR3 sequences, with roughly 29% occurring only once. The specimen was PBMCs, mostly from graft donor cells, collected 360 days after TCRalphabeta/CD19-depleted stem cell transplant. The receptors here all came from a boy under two years old who had a stem cell transplant for SCID, so the T cells may come from the graft donor.

This clonotype was counted at least ten times. This chain joins TRBV29-1 and TRBJ2-7; possibly TRBD1 or TRBD2 for D (5 bases each). With 5 bases removed from V and 2 bases from J, the gap between germline ends came to 13 bases. The CDR3 length is 13 residues. CDR1 is SQVTM, CDR2 ANQGSEA, per germline. CDR3 loop: CSVTPGPTYEQYF. The CDR3 nucleotides are TGCAGCGTTACCCCGGGACCCACCTACGAGCAGTACTTC.

V is TRBV18 and J is TRBJ1-1; D not resolved. Germline CDR1 reads KGHSH; CDR2 reads LQKENI. Trimming cost V 1 base and J 4 bases, with 13 bases left between them. The CDR3 loop spans 15 amino acids. The CDR3, as DNA: TGTGCCAGCTCACCACTGGAGGGTTACGGCACTGAAGCTTTCTTT. This translates into CASSPLEGYGTEAFF.

The rearrangement uses TRBV28 and TRBJ2-7; D tentatively reads TRBD1 or TRBD2 (5 bases each). The V gene's germline CDR1 is MDHEN and CDR2 SYDVKM. Deletions cut 5 bases from V and 4 bases from J, with 18 bases between. This CDR3 is 15 amino acids long. The CDR3 reads CASSRPATGPYEQYF. The CDR3 nucleotides read TGTGCCAGCAGTCGTCCTGCCACGGGACCGTACGAGCAGTACTTC.

The chain is built from TRBV27 and TRBJ1-6; 7 bases align to TRBD1. V gave up 5 bases and J gave up 7 bases; unmatched junction bases: 8. Germline-derived CDR1 and CDR2 are MNHEY and SMNVEV (reference sequence). The CDR3 runs 15 residues. The CDR3 DNA sequence: TGTGCCAGCAGTCCCCAGGGACAGTTAAATTCACCCCTCCACTTT. Its protein is CASSPQGQLNSPLHF.

J is TRBJ1-2 and V is TRBV3-1, with D unclear. The CDR3 covers 13 residues. V lost 1 base to trimming and J lost 2 bases, with 5 bases between them. Per germline, CDR1 LGHDT and CDR2 YNNKEL (reference sequence). CDR3: CASSQVGNYGYTF. In DNA form, the CDR3 reads TGTGCCAGCAGCCAAGTCGGCAACTATGGCTACACCTTC. The variable domain in full, completed from reference TRBV3-1 and TRBJ1-2, reads DTAVSQTPKYLVTQMGNDKSIKCEQNLGHDTMYWYKQDSKKFLKIMFSYNNKELIINETVPNRFSPKSPDKAHLNLHINSLELGDSAVYFCASSQVGNYGYTFGSGTRLTVV.

The rearrangement uses TRBV24-1 and TRBJ2-3; D is perhaps TRBD2 (5 bases). V lost 4 bases and J lost 2, with 21 bases in between. CDR1 is KGHDR, CDR2 SFDVKD, per germline. There are 18 residues in the CDR3. CDR3: CATSDPGLVPPYTDTQYF. In DNA form, the CDR3 reads TGTGCCACCAGTGACCCTGGACTCGTGCCCCCTTACACAGATACGCAGTATTTT.

This clonotype was counted between two and nine times. This chain joins TRBV10-3 and TRBJ2-1, with 14 nucleotides matching TRBD2. Looked up from germline, CDR1 is ENHRY and CDR2 is SYGVKD. The CDR3 is 15 amino acids. Trimming cost V 5 bases and J 8 bases; bases outside gene matches: 5. The CDR3 spells CAISRLAGGKDEQFF. The CDR3 nucleotides are TGTGCCATCAGTCGACTAGCGGGGGGGAAGGATGAGCAGTTCTTC.

The gene calls are TRBV9 and TRBJ1-1; tentative D call: TRBD1 (5 bases). Germline V gives CDR1 SGDLS, CDR2 YYNGEE. CDR3 length equals 13 residues. Trimming shortened V by 7 bases and J by 4 bases, and 14 bases separated the two germline ends. CDR3 DNA: TGTGCCAGCTCCATGGGGGAGGGCACTGAAGCTTTCTTT. Protein: CASSMGEGTEAFF.

CDR3 DNA sequence: TGTGCCAGCAGTCGCCTCGGGGGCTCTGGGGCCAACGTCCTGACTTTC. Translation: CASSRLGGSGANVLTF. V and J are TRBV12-3 or TRBV12-4 and TRBJ2-6, with D perhaps matching TRBD2 (6 bases). The V end lost 5 bases, the J end lost 0 bases, and 11 bases lay between the germline ends. This CDR3 is 16 amino acids long.

The CDR3 nucleotides are TGTGCCAGCAGTGGGGGATTCAGCACAGATACGCAGTATTTT. Its protein product is CASSGGFSTDTQYF. The J gene is TRBJ2-3, the V gene TRBV28; D tentatively fits TRBD1 or TRBD2 (5 bases each). This CDR3 has 14 residues. The germline gives CDR1 MDHEN, CDR2 SYDVKM. Trimming removed 5 bases at V and 0 bases at J, with 9 bases between. Complete variable domain (other parts from reference TRBV28 and TRBJ2-3): DVKVTQSSRYLVKRTGEKVFLECVQDMDHENMFWYRQDPGLGLRLIYFSYDVKMKEKGDIPEGYSVSREKKERFSLILESASTNQTSMYLCASSGGFSTDTQYFGPGTRLTVL.

Only a few counts were recorded for this clonotype. This chain uses TRBV20-1 with TRBJ2-5; D is possibly TRBD1 or TRBD2 (5 bases each). V lost 6 bases, J lost 5 bases, and 13 bases lay in between. This CDR3 is 12 amino acids long. The germline V gene encodes CDR1 DFQATT and CDR2 SNEGSKA (reference sequence). The CDR3 sequence: CSATGQVETQYF. The CDR3 DNA reads TGCAGTGCCACGGGGCAAGTGGAGACCCAGTACTTC.

The chain combines TRBV29-1 with TRBJ2-7; D perhaps matches TRBD2 (6 bases). Trimming left V 6 bases short and J 7 bases short, with 13 bases between. Germline CDR1 and CDR2: SQVTM and ANQGSEA. The CDR3 loop spans 11 amino acids. This CDR3 reads CSVGDSGEQYF. CDR3 nucleotides: TGCAGCGTAGGGGACTCTGGGGAGCAGTACTTC.

The chain has TRBV4-3 and TRBJ2-3; possibly TRBD2 for D (6 bases). There are 15 residues in the CDR3. From germline, CDR1 is LGHNA and CDR2 YSLEER. Trimming cost V 4 bases and J 5 bases, with 16 bases left between them. The CDR3 is CASSPRGFGGDTQYF. For the CDR3, the DNA is TGCGCCAGCAGCCCTCGGGGGTTCGGCGGAGATACGCAGTATTTT.

Concerning this clonotype itself: This is likely a read error, given that the CDR3 carries no conserved phenylalanine or tryptophan at its end. The V call is TRBV4-2, the J call TRBJ1-2; the D gene is possibly TRBD1 (5 bases). Germline CDR1 and CDR2: LGHNA and YNFKEQ. This CDR3 contains 13 residues. Trimming took 0 bases from V and 9 from J, leaving 11 bases between them. The CDR3 spells CASSQEQQARYTC. CDR3 sequence (DNA): TGTGCCAGCAGCCAAGAGCAACAGGCTCGCTACACCTGC.

The chain combines TRBV11-1 with TRBJ2-3, with a possible D match to TRBD2 (5 bases). Germline V gene sequence: CDR1 SGHAT, CDR2 FQDESV (reference sequence). V was shortened by 2 bases and J by 4 bases, with 16 bases between the two germline ends. The CDR3 length is 16 residues. This chain's CDR3 is CASSLSRGYRADTQYF. The CDR3 nucleotides read TGTGCCAGCAGCTTATCCCGGGGATATCGGGCAGATACGCAGTATTTT.

A few counts support this clonotype. The chain couples TRBV19 to TRBJ1-1, with D tentatively TRBD1 (6 bases). The CDR3 has 13 residues. V lost 3 bases to trimming and J lost 6 bases, with 11 bases between them. Germline V gene data show CDR1 as LNHDA and CDR2 as SQIVND (reference sequence). CDR3: CASSMVGGAEAFF. CDR3 bases: TGTGCCAGTAGTATGGTGGGGGGCGCTGAAGCTTTCTTT.

The rearrangement joins TRBV24-1 to TRBJ2-1, with D possibly matching TRBD1 (6 bases). CDR3 size: 13 residues. V lost 4 bases, J lost 10 bases, and 13 bases lay in between. The germline V gene has CDR1 KGHDR and CDR2 SFDVKD. CDR3: CATSDAGANEQFF. The CDR3 DNA reads TGTGCCACCAGTGACGCAGGGGCTAACGAGCAGTTCTTC.

V is TRBV6-2 or TRBV6-3 and J is TRBJ2-7; 9 nucleotides align to TRBD2. The CDR3 extends over 15 amino acids. Trimming at V came to 2 bases and at J to 5 bases, leaving 7 bases not matched to a gene. Per the germline V gene, CDR1 is MNHEY and CDR2 is SVGEGT. The CDR3 coding sequence is TGTGCCAGCAGTTACACTCGGACTAGCGCCCACGAGCAGTACTTC. This translates into CASSYTRTSAHEQYF.

The rearrangement links TRBV20-1 to TRBJ1-3; no firm D call. V lost 3 bases, J lost 0 bases, and 3 bases lay in between. The CDR3 runs 12 residues. The germline CDR1 and CDR2 sequences are DFQATT and SNEGSKA (reference sequence). CDR3 sequence: CSARISGNTIYF. The DNA of the CDR3 is TGCAGTGCTAGGATCTCTGGAAACACCATATATTTT.

In this sample, this clonotype turned up a few times. The chain recombines TRBV10-3 with TRBJ1-1; D ambiguous. The germline V gene has CDR1 ENHRY and CDR2 SYGVKD. Trimming took 3 bases from V and 1 from J, leaving 6 bases between them. The CDR3 runs to 13 residues. The CDR3 DNA sequence: TGTGCCATCAGTGACCACGGGAACACTGAAGCTTTCTTT. It specifies CAISDHGNTEAFF.